This is a list of T cell receptor beta chains from one sample in a study of blood T cell repertoires in COVID-19. Only in-frame clones appear in the TCRdb table, and some are missing; sequencing was by immunoSEQ multiplex PCR. Of about 300,000 clones listed, 70% to 90% were seen once; the top ten hold about 10%. Sequenced: PBMCs or T cells enriched from blood (not recorded which). Receptors originate from a woman between 18 and 29 years old who had recovered from COVID-19. Both conserved end residues are part of each CDR3. Each record gives: D gene, V gene, J gene, clone size, CDR3 DNA, CDR3 protein. D genes are given only for firm matches. For some rows the clone size is stated as once, few or many, or as a class when expanded; others skip it.

NA,TRBV9,TRBJ2-7,NA,TGTGCCAGCACCCCCCAGAGTAGCGGACCCTACGAGCAGTACTTC,CASTPQSSGPYEQYF
TRBD1,TRBV6-5,TRBJ1-5,NA,TGTGCCAGCAGGGACAGGGTTGGACAGCCCCAGCATTTT,CASRDRVGQPQHF
TRBD1,TRBV5-6,TRBJ2-7,NA,TGTGCCAGCAGCTTGAGGGACAGGACCTACGAGCAGTACTTC,CASSLRDRTYEQYF
TRBD1,TRBV3-1/TRBV3-2,TRBJ1-3,NA,TGTGCCAGCAGCCTATCCCCAGGGGGTACCGGAAACACCATATATTTT,CASSLSPGGTGNTIYF
NA,TRBV5-5,TRBJ2-7,NA,TGTGCCAGCAGCTTGAGCTCAGGGCAGTACTTC,CASSLSSGQYF
NA,TRBV7-8,TRBJ2-2,NA,TGTGCCAGCAGCCTGACGGGAGAAAACGGGGAGCTGTTTTTT,CASSLTGENGELFF
TRBD2,TRBV28,TRBJ2-3,NA,TGTGCCAGCAGTTTGCGGGGGGACCCAGATACGCAGTATTTT,CASSLRGDPDTQYF
TRBD2,TRBV5-1,TRBJ2-3,NA,TGCGCCAGCAGTTTGGGAGGGTACGCAGATACGCAGTATTTT,CASSLGGYADTQYF
NA,TRBV12-3/TRBV12-4,TRBJ2-3,NA,TGTGCCAGCAGGTACACAGATACGCAGTATTTT,CASRYTDTQYF
NA,TRBV4-1,TRBJ2-7,NA,TGCGCCAGCAGCCCCGCCCGCGGCGGGGGCGAGGGCGAGCAGTACTTC,CASSPARGGGEGEQYF
NA,TRBV6-6,TRBJ1-1,NA,TGTGCCAGCAGGGGGCACGGCGGTAACACTGAAGCTTTCTTT,CASRGHGGNTEAFF
TRBD1,TRBV4-1,TRBJ1-6,NA,TGCGCCAGCAGCCAGGGGACAGGCTCCTATAATTCACCCCTCCACTTT,CASSQGTGSYNSPLHF
TRBD1,TRBV5-1,TRBJ1-2,NA,TGCGCCAGCAGCTTGGGACAGGGTAATAGCTATGGCTACACCTTC,CASSLGQGNSYGYTF
NA,TRBV18,TRBJ1-2,NA,TGTGCCAGCTCCGCCCGCAGGGCTCACTATGGCTACACCTTC,CASSARRAHYGYTF
NA,TRBV6-1,TRBJ1-2,NA,TGTGCCAGCAGTGAGCAGGGACTCTATGGCTACACCTTC,CASSEQGLYGYTF
TRBD1,TRBV3-1/TRBV3-2,TRBJ2-1,NA,TGTGCCAGCAGCCAAGATCCAATAGGGACAGGGGACTACAATGAGCAGTTCTTC,CASSQDPIGTGDYNEQFF
NA,TRBV6-5,TRBJ2-4,NA,TGTGCCAGCAGTTCCGAGGAAAACATTCAGTACTTC,CASSSEENIQYF
NA,TRBV19,TRBJ1-5,NA,TGTGCCAGTAGTATCCCTCGGTCGCAGGGATGGAATCAGCCCCAGCATTTT,CASSIPRSQGWNQPQHF
TRBD2,TRBV5-8,TRBJ2-1,NA,TGTGCCAGCAGCTTGGTTGCGGGAGGTTTCTACAATGAGCAGTTCTTC,CASSLVAGGFYNEQFF
TRBD1,TRBV7-9,TRBJ1-1,NA,TGTGCCAGCAGCTTATCCTTTATGGGGAGACAGGGGCTGAACACTGAAGCTTTCTTT,CASSLSFMGRQGLNTEAFF
NA,TRBV3-1/TRBV3-2,TRBJ1-1,NA,TGTGCCAGCAGCCAGCCCGGCAGGGGCACTGAAGCTTTCTTT,CASSQPGRGTEAFF
NA,TRBV25-1,TRBJ2-1,NA,TGTGCCAGCAACCAGAACAGGGGGGGTCACAATGAGCAGTTCTTC,CASNQNRGGHNEQFF
NA,TRBV27,TRBJ1-2,NA,TGTGCCAGCAGTAGCAGCTGGCAGGTCTATGGCTACACCTTC,CASSSSWQVYGYTF
NA,TRBV20-1,TRBJ2-7,NA,TGCAGTGCTAGTCCACGGGTAGCAAGCTACGAGCAGTACTTC,CSASPRVASYEQYF
TRBD1,TRBV11-2,TRBJ1-6,NA,TGTGCCAGCAGTCAAGGACAGGGGCTGTTACACCACTTT,CASSQGQGLLHHF
NA,TRBV15,TRBJ1-6,NA,TGTGCCACCAGCAGCTTTTCACGGAATTCACCCCTCCACTTT,CATSSFSRNSPLHF
TRBD1,TRBV5-1,TRBJ2-1,NA,TGCGCCAGCAGCTTGGGACAGGGTGAGCAGTTCTTC,CASSLGQGEQFF
TRBD1,TRBV7-9,TRBJ1-2,NA,TGTGCCAGCAGCTTATTACAGGGGGCGGGCGGCTACACCTTC,CASSLLQGAGGYTF
NA,TRBV5-1,TRBJ2-6,NA,TGCGCCAGCAGCTTACGGGGGATGGGGGCCAACGTCCTGACTTTC,CASSLRGMGANVLTF
TRBD1,TRBV28,TRBJ2-7,NA,TGTGCCAGCAGTTCCAGGGGGCTCCCATACGAGCAGTACTTC,CASSSRGLPYEQYF
NA,TRBV28,TRBJ1-1,NA,TGTGCCAGCACCCTCCACACTGAAGCTTTCTTT,CASTLHTEAFF
TRBD1,TRBV18,TRBJ1-5,NA,TGTGCCAGCACCTCAGGGACAGGGGGCGTTAGCAATCAGCCCCAGCATTTT,CASTSGTGGVSNQPQHF
TRBD1,TRBV5-6,TRBJ1-1,NA,TGTGCCAGCAGCTGGGGGACAGTCAAAGCTTTCTTT,CASSWGTVKAFF
NA,TRBV5-1,TRBJ2-7,NA,TGCGCCAGCAGCGGACCGGGGGATACCTACGAGCAGTACTTC,CASSGPGDTYEQYF
NA,TRBV2,TRBJ1-4,NA,TGTGCCAGCAGCGGGGAGGGACGAGAAAATGAAAAACTGTTTTTT,CASSGEGRENEKLFF
NA,TRBV6-5,TRBJ2-3,NA,TGTGCCAGCAGTCCTATCCTTGAGAGCACAGATACGCAGTATTTT,CASSPILESTDTQYF
TRBD1,TRBV6-5,TRBJ2-1,NA,TGTGCCAGCAGTCGAGGGACAGGGGATTACAATGAGCAGTTCTTC,CASSRGTGDYNEQFF
NA,TRBV28,TRBJ1-2,NA,TGTGCCAGCAGTGTAGGGGTGTATGGCTACACCTTC,CASSVGVYGYTF
NA,TRBV5-5,TRBJ1-1,NA,TGTGCCAGCAGCCAGGGGCGTGTAGGGACTGAAGCTTTCTTT,CASSQGRVGTEAFF
NA,TRBV29-1,TRBJ1-2,NA,TGCAGCGTTCCCTTACATGGGCAACCTGGCTACACCTTC,CSVPLHGQPGYTF
TRBD1,TRBV27,TRBJ2-6,NA,TGTGCCAGCAGTTTTTGGGACAGCATTTCGGTATTACGATCTGGGGCCAACGTCCTGACTTTC,CASSFWDSISVLRSGANVLTF
NA,TRBV7-9,TRBJ1-5,once,TGTGCCAGCAGCTTAGCGCGCGGTGATCAGCCCCAGCATTTT,CASSLARGDQPQHF
NA,TRBV6-1,TRBJ2-2,once,TGTGCCAGCAGTGAAGTTACAGGAAACACCGGGGAGCTGTTTTTT,CASSEVTGNTGELFF
NA,TRBV18,TRBJ1-1,NA,TGTGCCAGCTCTGTGGAGGGATTAAACACTGAAGCTTTCTTT,CASSVEGLNTEAFF
NA,TRBV9,TRBJ1-1,NA,TGTGCCAGCAGCGTAGAGGGACACTTGAACACTGAAGCTTTCTTT,CASSVEGHLNTEAFF
NA,TRBV28,TRBJ1-2,NA,TGTGCCAGCAGAATAGAGGAAGGTGGCTACACCTTC,CASRIEEGGYTF
TRBD1,TRBV2,TRBJ1-1,NA,TGTGCCAGCAATCGACAGGGAGCTAGTAGCACTGAAGCTTTCTTT,CASNRQGASSTEAFF
TRBD2,TRBV10-2,TRBJ2-3,NA,TGCGCCAGCAGGAGACTAGCGGACAAAGATACGCAGTATTTT,CASRRLADKDTQYF
TRBD1,TRBV24-1,TRBJ2-7,NA,TGTGCCACCAGTGATTCCCGACAGGGGGGCTACGAGCAGTACTTC,CATSDSRQGGYEQYF
NA,TRBV3-1/TRBV3-2,TRBJ1-3,NA,TGTGCCAGCAGCCAAGATTGGCCAGGGGACATATATTTT,CASSQDWPGDIYF
TRBD2,TRBV28,TRBJ2-3,NA,TGTGCCAGCAGTTTAAGGAGGACTAGCGGGGGACCCACAGATACGCAGTATTTT,CASSLRRTSGGPTDTQYF
NA,TRBV2,TRBJ1-3,NA,TGTGCCAGCAGTGAGGGGCAGGGAATAGGAAACACCATATATTTT,CASSEGQGIGNTIYF
TRBD1,TRBV3-1/TRBV3-2,TRBJ2-7,NA,TGTGCCAGCAGCCAAGCTGCAGGGGGTTCCTACGAGCAGTACTTC,CASSQAAGGSYEQYF
TRBD1,TRBV4-1,TRBJ1-5,few,TGCGCCAGCAGCCAAGGTACAGGGGGGAGCAATCAGCCCCAGCATTTT,CASSQGTGGSNQPQHF
TRBD1,TRBV2,TRBJ2-7,once,TGTGCCAGCAGTGATGGGCAGGGGGCATCCGAGCAGTACTTC,CASSDGQGASEQYF
NA,TRBV18,TRBJ1-2,NA,TGTGCCAGCTCACCCAACACTTACCCAAGAGGGTATGGCTACACCTTC,CASSPNTYPRGYGYTF
TRBD1,TRBV7-8,TRBJ2-5,NA,TGTGCCAGGGATCCCGGGGACAGGGGTCAAGAGACCCAGTACTTC,CARDPGDRGQETQYF
TRBD1,TRBV5-4,TRBJ1-5,NA,TGTGCCAGCAGTGAACAGGGGAGCAATCAGCCCCAGCATTTT,CASSEQGSNQPQHF
NA,TRBV5-1,TRBJ2-1,NA,TGCGCCAGCAGCTTGCCCAGGGGCGAGCAGTTCTTC,CASSLPRGEQFF